These T cell receptor beta chains were read from a single sample in a study of T cells in Graves' hyperthyroidism and ophthalmopathy. MiXCR, run by TCRdb on the multiplex PCR reads, gives a single entry per CDR3 protein. The sample consists of fewer than 650,000 distinct CDR3 sequences, roughly 45% of them appearing once. Sequencing input: peripheral blood or thyroid tissue (not recorded which). The receptors were gathered from an adult woman with Graves' disease, either hyperthyroidism or ophthalmopathy (not recorded which). CDR3s include the opening cysteine and the closing phenylalanine or tryptophan. Each record gives: J gene, V gene, CDR3 protein.

J: TRBJ1-5
V: TRBV28
CDR3: CTSSFGRGHQPQHF

J: TRBJ2-5
V: TRBV7-7
CDR3: CASSQTGRETQYF

J: TRBJ1-5
V: TRBV29-1
CDR3: CSAQGGCERSNQPQHF

J: TRBJ2-7
V: TRBV29-1
CDR3: CSARTAIYEQYF

J: TRBJ1-4
V: TRBV9
CDR3: CASSGSLGTNEKLFF

J: TRBJ1-2
V: TRBV2
CDR3: CASKRDYGYTF

J: TRBJ2-7
V: TRBV29-1
CDR3: CSFGGASYEQYF

J: TRBJ2-3
V: TRBV20-1
CDR3: CSARAASGRASTDTQYF

J: TRBJ2-7
V: TRBV29-1
CDR3: CSGLLAGVHEQYF

J: TRBJ1-2
V: TRBV20-1
CDR3: CSARRPSYGYTF

J: TRBJ2-5
V: TRBV20-1
CDR3: CSARGEGVSETQYF

J: TRBJ1-1
V: TRBV20-1
CDR3: CSAAGGAEGTEAFF

J: TRBJ2-5
V: TRBV7-9
CDR3: CASSSRILAGTRETQYF

J: TRBJ2-7
V: TRBV15
CDR3: CATSRLAGGYEQYF

J: TRBJ1-1
V: TRBV10-2
CDR3: CASSDSGRGWTEAFF

J: TRBJ1-1
V: TRBV6-5
CDR3: CASSYGQGTEAFF

J: TRBJ1-1
V: TRBV11-1
CDR3: CASSLGLIGNTEAFF

J: TRBJ1-5
V: TRBV20-1
CDR3: CSARTGGFDQPQHF

J: TRBJ1-5
V: TRBV7-9
CDR3: CASSLGGTGRSGQPQLF

J: TRBJ1-2
V: TRBV5-1
CDR3: CASSKDRELYGYTF

J: TRBJ2-7
V: TRBV20-1
CDR3: CSARERSGTSGKEQYF

J: TRBJ2-7
V: TRBV2
CDR3: CASHRGLADSYEQYF

J: TRBJ2-4
V: TRBV25-1
CDR3: CASSESFGQGGKNIQYF

J: TRBJ2-7
V: TRBV20-1
CDR3: CSAIINPGPSYEQYF

J: TRBJ1-2
V: TRBV20-1
CDR3: CSARVSGDTSGDDGYTF

J: TRBJ1-1
V: TRBV25-1
CDR3: CASKWGQGNTIEAFF

J: TRBJ1-1
V: TRBV20-1
CDR3: CSARADRGGNTEAFF

J: TRBJ1-4
V: TRBV12-3/TRBV12-4
CDR3: CASSSQGVEKLFF

J: TRBJ1-5
V: TRBV7-8
CDR3: CASRKGQHQPQHF

J: TRBJ2-7
V: TRBV20-1
CDR3: CSARGGQREGSSYEQYF

J: TRBJ1-4
V: TRBV19
CDR3: CASSGSRGEKLFF

J: TRBJ1-6
V: TRBV10-3
CDR3: CAVSGTGDSPLHF

J: TRBJ2-6
V: TRBV15
CDR3: CATSRGGLADTGANVLTF

J: TRBJ1-1
V: TRBV12-3/TRBV12-4
CDR3: CASSLTGGPNTEAFF

J: TRBJ2-5
V: TRBV4-1
CDR3: CASSPTSGSVTQYF

J: TRBJ2-7
V: TRBV29-1
CDR3: CSVGGAGEQYF

J: TRBJ2-5
V: TRBV2
CDR3: CASSVRTSGRAQYF

J: TRBJ2-7
V: TRBV10-3
CDR3: CAGSGVLYEQYF

J: TRBJ2-6
V: TRBV12-3/TRBV12-4
CDR3: CASSPGPGANVLTF

J: TRBJ2-7
V: TRBV5-1
CDR3: CASSLDSGRGFYEQYF

J: TRBJ1-1
V: TRBV7-6
CDR3: CASSFFGTVVNTEAFF

J: TRBJ2-7
V: TRBV2
CDR3: CASRLEEQYF

J: TRBJ1-5
V: TRBV25-1
CDR3: CASSDWVRDQPQHF

J: TRBJ1-2
V: TRBV15
CDR3: CATSNGTGGLGYGYTF

J: TRBJ2-2
V: TRBV29-1
CDR3: CSVGAGTRTGELFF